These T cell receptor beta chains were read from a single sample in a study of shared clonotypes between healthy human individuals. The data were produced by immunoSEQ multiplex PCR, yet TCRdb's version contains in-frame clones alone and is incomplete. The sample records a few million clones, around 90% being singletons. The sample consisted of naive CD4+ T cells sorted from blood. These receptors were collected from a man between 18 and 29 years old in good health. The CDR3 runs from the conserved cysteine through the conserved F or W.

V,J,CDR3
TRBV5-4,TRBJ2-3,CASRRAGTSGGASDTQYF
TRBV7-9,TRBJ2-2,CASSLAGGTGELFF
TRBV7-2,TRBJ2-5,CASSLGRQETQYF
TRBV4-1,TRBJ2-3,CASSQDPGQGSPDTQYF
TRBV6-5,TRBJ1-2,CASSYSANYGYTF
TRBV28,TRBJ1-2,CASSWDKEGYTF
TRBV5-1,TRBJ2-5,CASSLGAVIGETQYF
TRBV5-1,TRBJ2-7,CASSLGAYEQYF
TRBV28,TRBJ2-3,CASSPQTSFTDTQYF
TRBV7-8,TRBJ2-3,CASSLGGRTDTQYF
TRBV19,TRBJ2-3,CASSHAGTDTQYF
TRBV5-1,TRBJ2-1,CASSLEPAGLYNEQFF
TRBV5-1,TRBJ2-3,CASSKGQGPDTQYF